The sequence of this TCR beta chain was determined in a study of blood T cells in healthy people across ages. Study as a whole: Every two T cells gave about one barcoded beta molecule via template switching.

Through a sample-barcoded 5' primer and a J-beta primer mix, a second PCR was run for roughly 6 to 12 cycles. Through a template-switch adaptor with 12 random nucleotides, each cDNA molecule received a tag. TCRdb ran MiXCR on the 5' RACE reads and lists one entry per CDR3 protein. The data hold about a million distinct CDR3 sequences, with 35% to 45% observed a single time. The CDR3 is 13 residues long. Germline V gene sequence: CDR1 SQVTM, CDR2 ANQGSEA. V trimming: 4 bases; J trimming: 7 bases; junction bases outside the gene matches: 9. Researchers isolated at least 6 million PBMCs per sample. This clonotype has more than one count but fewer than ten.

The receptor was isolated from a man between 18 and 35 years old in good health. Sequencing was done on a sample of blood. V is TRBV29-1 and J is TRBJ1-2; 7 nucleotides line up with TRBD1. Here the CDR3 reads CSVGDSLRGGYTF. CDR3 nucleotide sequence: TGCAGCGTTGGGGACAGCCTAAGGGGTGGCTACACCTTC.